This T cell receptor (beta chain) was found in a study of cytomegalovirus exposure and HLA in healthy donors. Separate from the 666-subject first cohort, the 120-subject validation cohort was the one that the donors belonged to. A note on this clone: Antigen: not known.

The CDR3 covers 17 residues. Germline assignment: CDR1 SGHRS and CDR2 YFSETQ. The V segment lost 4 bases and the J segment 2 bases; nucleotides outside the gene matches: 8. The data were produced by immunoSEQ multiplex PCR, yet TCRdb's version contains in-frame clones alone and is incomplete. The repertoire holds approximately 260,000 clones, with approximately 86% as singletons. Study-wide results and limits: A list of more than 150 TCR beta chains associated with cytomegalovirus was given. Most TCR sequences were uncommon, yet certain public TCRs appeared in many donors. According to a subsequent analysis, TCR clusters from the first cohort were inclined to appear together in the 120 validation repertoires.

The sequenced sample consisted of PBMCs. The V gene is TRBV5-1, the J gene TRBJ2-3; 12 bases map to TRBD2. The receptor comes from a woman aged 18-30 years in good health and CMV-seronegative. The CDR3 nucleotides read TGCGCCAGCAGCCCCCGACTAGCGGGAGATTTCACAGATACGCAGTATTTT. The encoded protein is CASSPRLAGDFTDTQYF.